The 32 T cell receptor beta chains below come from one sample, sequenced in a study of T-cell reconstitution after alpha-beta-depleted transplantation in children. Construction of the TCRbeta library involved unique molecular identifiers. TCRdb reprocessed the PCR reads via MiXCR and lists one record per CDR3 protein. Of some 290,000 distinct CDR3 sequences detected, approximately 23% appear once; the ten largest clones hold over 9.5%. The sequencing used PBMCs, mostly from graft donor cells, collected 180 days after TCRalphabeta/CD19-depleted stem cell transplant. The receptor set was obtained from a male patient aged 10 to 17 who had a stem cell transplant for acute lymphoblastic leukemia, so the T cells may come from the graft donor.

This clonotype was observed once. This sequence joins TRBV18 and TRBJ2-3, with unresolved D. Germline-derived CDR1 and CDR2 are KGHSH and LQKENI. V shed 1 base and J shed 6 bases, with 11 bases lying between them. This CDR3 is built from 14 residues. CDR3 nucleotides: TGTGCCAGCTCACCACGGAGTAACGCCGATACGCAGTATTTT. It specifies CASSPRSNADTQYF.

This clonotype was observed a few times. CDR3 coding DNA: TGTGCCAGCAGCTTCCCCGGACTAGCGGTAGGGGAGCAGTACTTC. Its protein product is CASSFPGLAVGEQYF. The V and J genes are TRBV11-3 and TRBJ2-7; 10 bases align to TRBD2. Losses at the gene ends were 3 bases for V and 7 bases for J; bases not matched to a gene: 9. CDR3 length equals 15 residues. Germline-derived CDR1 and CDR2 are SGHNT and YENEEA.

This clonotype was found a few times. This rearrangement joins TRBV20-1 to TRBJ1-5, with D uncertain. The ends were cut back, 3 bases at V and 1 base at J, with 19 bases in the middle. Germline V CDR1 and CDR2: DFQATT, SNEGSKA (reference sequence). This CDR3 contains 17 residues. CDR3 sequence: CSARVLNGIPSNQPQHF. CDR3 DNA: TGCAGTGCTAGGGTATTAAACGGTATCCCAAGCAATCAGCCCCAGCATTTT.

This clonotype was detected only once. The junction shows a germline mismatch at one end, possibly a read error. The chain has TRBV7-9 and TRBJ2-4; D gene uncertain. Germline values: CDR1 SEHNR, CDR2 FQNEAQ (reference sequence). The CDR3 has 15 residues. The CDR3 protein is CASSQVHGAKNIQHF. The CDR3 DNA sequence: TGTGCCAGCAGCCAGGTCCACGGAGCCAAAAACATTCAGCACTTC.

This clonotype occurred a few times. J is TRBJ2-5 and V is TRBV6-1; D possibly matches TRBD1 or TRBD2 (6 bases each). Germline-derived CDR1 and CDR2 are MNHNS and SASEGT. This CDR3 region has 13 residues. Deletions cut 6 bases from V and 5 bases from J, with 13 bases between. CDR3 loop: CASSGGRGETQYF. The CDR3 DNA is TGTGCCAGCAGCGGGGGCAGGGGTGAGACCCAGTACTTC.

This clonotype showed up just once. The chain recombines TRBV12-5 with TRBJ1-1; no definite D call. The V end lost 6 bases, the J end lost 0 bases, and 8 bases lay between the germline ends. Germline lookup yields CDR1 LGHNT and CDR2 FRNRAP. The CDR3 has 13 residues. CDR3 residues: CASGRAMNTEAFF. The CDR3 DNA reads TGTGCTAGTGGCCGGGCGATGAACACTGAAGCTTTCTTT.

CDR3 sequence: CASTINRPPSYEQYF. The CDR3 nucleotides read TGTGCCAGCACCATTAACCGTCCACCGTCCTACGAGCAGTACTTC. The chain links TRBV7-9 to TRBJ2-7; D is uncertain. The germline V gene has CDR1 SEHNR and CDR2 FQNEAQ (reference sequence). V was trimmed by 7 bases and J by 1 base, leaving 17 bases between them. The CDR3 extends over 15 amino acids.

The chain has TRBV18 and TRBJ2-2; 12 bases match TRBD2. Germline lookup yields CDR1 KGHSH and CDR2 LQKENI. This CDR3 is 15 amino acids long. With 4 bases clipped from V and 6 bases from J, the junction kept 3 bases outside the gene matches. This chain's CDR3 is CASSRGLAGPGELFF. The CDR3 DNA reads TGTGCCAGCTCACGTGGACTAGCGGGACCCGGGGAGCTGTTTTTT.

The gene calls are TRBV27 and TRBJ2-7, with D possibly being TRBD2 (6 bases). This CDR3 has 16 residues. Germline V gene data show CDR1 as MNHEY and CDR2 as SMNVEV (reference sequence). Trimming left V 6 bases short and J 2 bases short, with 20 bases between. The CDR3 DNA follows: TGTGCCAGCAGGCGCGGGATCCCAGGGTTGGCCTACGAGCAGTACTTC. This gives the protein CASRRGIPGLAYEQYF.

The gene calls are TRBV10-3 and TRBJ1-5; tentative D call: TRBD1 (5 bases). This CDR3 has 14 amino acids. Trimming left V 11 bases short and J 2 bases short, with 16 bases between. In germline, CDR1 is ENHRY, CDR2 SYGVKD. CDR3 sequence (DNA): TGTGCCTCAGCCGGGGGGATTGGCAATCAGCCCCAGCATTTT. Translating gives CASAGGIGNQPQHF.

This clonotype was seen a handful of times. Here the CDR3 reads CASSLGRGRSSYNEQFF. In nucleotides, the CDR3 is TGTGCCAGCAGCTTAGGCCGTGGGAGAAGCTCCTACAATGAGCAGTTCTTC. This chain joins TRBV13 and TRBJ2-1; D is perhaps TRBD2 (5 bases). CDR3 length: 17 residues. V lost 0 bases, J lost 0 bases, and 12 bases lay in between. Germline V gene lookup returns CDR1 PRHDT and CDR2 FYEKMQ (reference sequence). The entire variable domain, with the rest obtained from reference TRBV13 and TRBJ2-1, is as follows: AAGVIQSPRHLIKEKRETATLKCYPIPRHDTVYWYQQGPGQDPQFLISFYEKMQSDKGSIPDRFSAQQFSDYHSELNMSSLELGDSALYFCASSLGRGRSSYNEQFFGPGTRLTVL.

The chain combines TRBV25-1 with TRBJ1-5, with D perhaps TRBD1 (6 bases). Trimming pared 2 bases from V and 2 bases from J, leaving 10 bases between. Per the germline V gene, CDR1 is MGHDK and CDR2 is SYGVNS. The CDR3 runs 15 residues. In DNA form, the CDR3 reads TGTGCCAGCAGTGAAACAGGGCTGGGCAATCAGCCCCAGCATTTT. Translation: CASSETGLGNQPQHF. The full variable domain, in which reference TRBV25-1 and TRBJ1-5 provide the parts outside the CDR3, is EADIYQTPRYLVIGTGKKITLECSQTMGHDKMYWYQQDPGMELHLIHYSYGVNSTEKGDLSSESTVSRIRTEHFPLTLESARPSHTSQYLCASSETGLGNQPQHFGDGTRLSIL.

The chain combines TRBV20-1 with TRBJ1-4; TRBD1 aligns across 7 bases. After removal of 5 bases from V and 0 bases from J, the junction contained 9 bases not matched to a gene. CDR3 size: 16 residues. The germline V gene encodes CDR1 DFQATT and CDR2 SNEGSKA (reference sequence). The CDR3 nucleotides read TGCAGTGCTTCCCGGGACAGTGAGACAACTAATGAAAAACTGTTTTTT. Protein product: CSASRDSETTNEKLFF.

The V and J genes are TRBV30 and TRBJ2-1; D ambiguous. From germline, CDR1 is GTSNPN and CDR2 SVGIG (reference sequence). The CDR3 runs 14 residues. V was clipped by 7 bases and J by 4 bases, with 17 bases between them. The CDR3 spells CASTTGPVYNEQFF. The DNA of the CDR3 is TGTGCCTCGACGACTGGTCCAGTTTACAATGAGCAGTTCTTC.

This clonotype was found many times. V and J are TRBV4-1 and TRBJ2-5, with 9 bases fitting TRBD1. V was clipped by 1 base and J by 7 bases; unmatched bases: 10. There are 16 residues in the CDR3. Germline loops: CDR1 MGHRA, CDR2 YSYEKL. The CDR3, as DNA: TGCGCCAGCAGCCAAGGCCCGGGACAGGGTCGCGGGACCCAGTACTTC. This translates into CASSQGPGQGRGTQYF.

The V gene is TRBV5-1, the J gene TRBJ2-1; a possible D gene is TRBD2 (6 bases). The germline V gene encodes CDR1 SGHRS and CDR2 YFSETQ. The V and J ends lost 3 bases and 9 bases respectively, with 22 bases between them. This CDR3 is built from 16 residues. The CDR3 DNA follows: TGCGCCAGCAGCTCGCAAGCGGGCCTCAACCGGGGTGAGCAGTTCTTC. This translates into CASSSQAGLNRGEQFF. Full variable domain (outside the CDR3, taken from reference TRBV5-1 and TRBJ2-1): KAGVTQTPRYLIKTRGQQVTLSCSPISGHRSVSWYQQTPGQGLQFLFEYFSETQRNKGNFPGRFSGRQFSNSRSEMNVSTLELGDSALYLCASSSQAGLNRGEQFFGPGTRLTVL.

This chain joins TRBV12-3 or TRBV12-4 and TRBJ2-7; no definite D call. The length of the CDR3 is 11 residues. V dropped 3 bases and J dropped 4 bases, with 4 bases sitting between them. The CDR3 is CASSFMYEQYF. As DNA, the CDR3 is TGTGCCAGCAGTTTTATGTACGAGCAGTACTTC.

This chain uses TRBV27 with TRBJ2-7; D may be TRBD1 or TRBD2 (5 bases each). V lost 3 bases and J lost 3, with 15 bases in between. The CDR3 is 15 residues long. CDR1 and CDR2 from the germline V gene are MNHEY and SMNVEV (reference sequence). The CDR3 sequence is CASSFGIGTGYEQYF. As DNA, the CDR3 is TGTGCCAGCAGTTTCGGGATCGGGACGGGCTACGAGCAGTACTTC.

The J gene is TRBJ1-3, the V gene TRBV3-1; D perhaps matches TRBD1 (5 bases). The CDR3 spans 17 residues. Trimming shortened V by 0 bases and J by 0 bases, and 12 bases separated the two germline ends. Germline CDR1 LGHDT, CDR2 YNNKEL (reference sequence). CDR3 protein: CASSQEPGSRSGNTIYF. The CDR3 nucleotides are TGTGCCAGCAGCCAAGAGCCAGGGAGCCGCTCTGGAAACACCATATATTTT.

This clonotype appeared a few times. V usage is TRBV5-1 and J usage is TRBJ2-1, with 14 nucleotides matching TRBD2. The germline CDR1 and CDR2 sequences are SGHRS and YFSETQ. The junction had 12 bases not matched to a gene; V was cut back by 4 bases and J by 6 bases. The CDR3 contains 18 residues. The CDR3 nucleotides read TGCGCCAGCAGCGCTGGGGGACTAGCGGGAGTAATTAGCAATGAGCAGTTCTTC. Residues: CASSAGGLAGVISNEQFF.

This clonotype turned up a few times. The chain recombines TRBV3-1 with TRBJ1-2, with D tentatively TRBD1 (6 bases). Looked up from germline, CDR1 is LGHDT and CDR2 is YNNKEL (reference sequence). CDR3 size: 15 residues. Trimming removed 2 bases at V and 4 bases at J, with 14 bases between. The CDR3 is CASSQSGGGGYGYTF. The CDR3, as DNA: TGTGCCAGCAGCCAATCGGGAGGAGGGGGCTATGGCTACACCTTC.

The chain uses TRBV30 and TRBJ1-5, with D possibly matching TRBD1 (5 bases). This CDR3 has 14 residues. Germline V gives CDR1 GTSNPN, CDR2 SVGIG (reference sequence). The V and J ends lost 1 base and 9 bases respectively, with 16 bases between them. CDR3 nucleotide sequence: TGTGCCTGGAGTGACCCGGGGCTCCAAGGGCCCCAGCATTTT. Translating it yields CAWSDPGLQGPQHF.

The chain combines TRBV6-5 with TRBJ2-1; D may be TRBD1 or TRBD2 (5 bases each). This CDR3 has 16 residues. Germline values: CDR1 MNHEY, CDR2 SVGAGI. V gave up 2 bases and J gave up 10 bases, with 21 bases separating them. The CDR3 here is CASSYPAGQAEGEQFF. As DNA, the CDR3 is TGTGCCAGCAGTTACCCTGCAGGGCAAGCTGAGGGGGAGCAGTTCTTC.

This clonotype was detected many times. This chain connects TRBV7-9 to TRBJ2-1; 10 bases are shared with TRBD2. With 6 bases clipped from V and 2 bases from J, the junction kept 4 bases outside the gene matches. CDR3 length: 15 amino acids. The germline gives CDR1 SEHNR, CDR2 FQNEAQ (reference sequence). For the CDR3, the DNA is TGTGCCAGCAGGCCTAGCGGGGGCACCTACAATGAGCAGTTCTTC. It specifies CASRPSGGTYNEQFF.

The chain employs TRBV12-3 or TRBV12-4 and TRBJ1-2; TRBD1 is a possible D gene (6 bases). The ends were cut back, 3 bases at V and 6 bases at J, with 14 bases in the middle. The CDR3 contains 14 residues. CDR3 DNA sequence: TGTGCCAGCAGTTTTTCGATCAGGGGCCATGGCTACACCTTC. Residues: CASSFSIRGHGYTF.

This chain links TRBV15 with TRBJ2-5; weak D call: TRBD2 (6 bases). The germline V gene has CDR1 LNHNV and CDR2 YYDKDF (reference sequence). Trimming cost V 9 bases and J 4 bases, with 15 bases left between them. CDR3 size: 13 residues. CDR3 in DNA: TGTGCCACGGAAGCGGCGGGGACAGAGACCCAGTACTTC. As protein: CATEAAGTETQYF. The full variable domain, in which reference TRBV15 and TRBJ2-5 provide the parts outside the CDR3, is DAMVIQNPRYQVTQFGKPVTLSCSQTLNHNVMYWYQQKSSQAPKLLFHYYDKDFNNEADTPDNFQSRRPNTSFCFLDIRSPGLGDTAMYLCATEAAGTETQYFGPGTRLLVL.

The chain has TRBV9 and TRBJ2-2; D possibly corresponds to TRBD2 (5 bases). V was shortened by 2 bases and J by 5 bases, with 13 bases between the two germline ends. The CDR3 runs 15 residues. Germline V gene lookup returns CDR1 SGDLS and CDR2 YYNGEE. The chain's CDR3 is CASSVVVSGTGELFF. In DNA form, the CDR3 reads TGTGCCAGCAGCGTCGTAGTCTCGGGGACCGGGGAGCTGTTTTTT.

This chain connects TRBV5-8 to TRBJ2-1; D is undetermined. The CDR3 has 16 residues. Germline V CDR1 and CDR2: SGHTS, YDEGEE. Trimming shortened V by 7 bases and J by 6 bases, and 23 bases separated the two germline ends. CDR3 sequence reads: CASVEQERASSNEQFF. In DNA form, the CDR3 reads TGTGCCAGCGTCGAGCAGGAAAGGGCTAGTAGCAATGAGCAGTTCTTC.

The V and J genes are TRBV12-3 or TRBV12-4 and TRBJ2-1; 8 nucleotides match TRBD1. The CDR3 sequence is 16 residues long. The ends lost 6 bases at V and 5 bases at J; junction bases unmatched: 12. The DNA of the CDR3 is TGTGCCAGCAGGTCCCGGGACAGGATCTATAACAATGAGCAGTTCTTC. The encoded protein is CASRSRDRIYNNEQFF.

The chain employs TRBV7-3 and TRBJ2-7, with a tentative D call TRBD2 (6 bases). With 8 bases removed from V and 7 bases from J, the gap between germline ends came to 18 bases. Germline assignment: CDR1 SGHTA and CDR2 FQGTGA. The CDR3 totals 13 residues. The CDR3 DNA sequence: TGTGCCAGCGGGGGGACTTCTGTGGGGGAGCAGTACTTC. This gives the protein CASGGTSVGEQYF.

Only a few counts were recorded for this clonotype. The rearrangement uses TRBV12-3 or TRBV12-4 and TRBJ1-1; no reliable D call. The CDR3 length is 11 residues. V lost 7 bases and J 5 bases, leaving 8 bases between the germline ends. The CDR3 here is CASTLGTEAFF. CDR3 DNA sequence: TGTGCCAGCACCCTCGGGACTGAAGCTTTCTTT.

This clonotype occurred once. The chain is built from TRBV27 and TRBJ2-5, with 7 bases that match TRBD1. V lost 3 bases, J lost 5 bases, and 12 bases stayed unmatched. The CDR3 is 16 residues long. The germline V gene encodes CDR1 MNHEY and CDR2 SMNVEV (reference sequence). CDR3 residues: CASSFLGTAQAETQYF. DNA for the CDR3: TGTGCCAGCAGTTTCCTCGGGACAGCTCAAGCGGAGACCCAGTACTTC.